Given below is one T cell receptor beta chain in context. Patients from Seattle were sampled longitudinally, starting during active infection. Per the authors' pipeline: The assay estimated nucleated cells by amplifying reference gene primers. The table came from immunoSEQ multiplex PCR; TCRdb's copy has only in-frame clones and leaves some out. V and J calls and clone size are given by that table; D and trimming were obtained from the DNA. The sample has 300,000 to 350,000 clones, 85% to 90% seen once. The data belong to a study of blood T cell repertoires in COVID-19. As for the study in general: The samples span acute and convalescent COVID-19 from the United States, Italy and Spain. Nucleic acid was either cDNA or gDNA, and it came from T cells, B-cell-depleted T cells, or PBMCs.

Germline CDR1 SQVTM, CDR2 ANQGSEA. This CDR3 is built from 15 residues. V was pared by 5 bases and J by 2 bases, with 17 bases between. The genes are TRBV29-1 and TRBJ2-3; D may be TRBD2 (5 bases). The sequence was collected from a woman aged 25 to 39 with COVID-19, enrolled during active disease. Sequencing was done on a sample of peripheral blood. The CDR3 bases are TGCAGCGTTAACCGCATAGCGCCAGACACAGATACGCAGTATTTT. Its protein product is CSVNRIAPDTDTQYF.